These 25 T cell receptor beta chains originate from one sample sequenced in a study of T cell repertoires in cytomegalovirus infection. Using its own MiXCR run on the reads, TCRdb lists one record per CDR3 protein. The table lists around 490,000 distinct CDR3 sequences, 26% of them singletons. Sequenced input: PBMCs. The receptors stem from a human donor in good health (CMV status not recorded). Some clones in this sample may be carry-over from other donors' samples.

V is TRBV2 and J is TRBJ1-6; D is unresolved. This CDR3 is built from 12 residues. Germline V lookup: CDR1 SNHLY, CDR2 FYNNEI. Between the trimmed V and J ends, which lost 4 bases and 7 bases, there was a span of 5 bases. Here the CDR3 DNA reads TGTGCCAGCAGTGGACAAAATTCACCCCTCCACTTT. Protein: CASSGQNSPLHF.

This CDR3 reads CAVKGQAVREQFF. CDR3 DNA sequence: TGTGCCGTCAAGGGACAGGCTGTGAGAGAGCAGTTCTTC. V and J are TRBV3-1 and TRBJ2-1; 8 bases align to TRBD1. The germline gives CDR1 LGHDT, CDR2 YNNKEL (reference sequence). Trimming removed 11 bases from V and 10 bases from J; junction bases left unmatched: 13. This CDR3 spans 13 amino acids.

There are a few counts of this clonotype. This chain links TRBV4-1 with TRBJ2-1, with TRBD1 identical over 10 bases. The germline gives CDR1 MGHRA, CDR2 YSYEKL. The CDR3 runs 16 residues. Losses at the gene ends were 1 base for V and 6 bases for J; bases not matched to a gene: 6. The CDR3 nucleotides are TGCGCCAGCAGCCAAGGACAGGGGGCTTCGGGCAATGAGCAGTTCTTC. Encoded protein: CASSQGQGASGNEQFF.

Here the CDR3 reads CASSLSGSGSQETQYF. The CDR3 bases are TGTGCCAGCAGCTTAAGTGGTAGCGGGAGCCAAGAGACCCAGTACTTC. This chain uses TRBV7-3 with TRBJ2-5; 9 nucleotides align to TRBD2. Losses at the gene ends were 1 base for V and 1 base for J; bases not matched to a gene: 4. Germline values: CDR1 SGHTA, CDR2 FQGTGA. This CDR3 has 16 residues. Drawing the rest from reference TRBV7-3 and TRBJ2-5, the complete variable domain is GAGVSQTPSNKVTEKGKYVELRCDPISGHTALYWYRQSLGQGPEFLIYFQGTGAADDSGLPNDRFFAVRPEGSVSTLKIQRTERGDSAVYLCASSLSGSGSQETQYFGPGTRLLVL.

The V call is TRBV2, the J call TRBJ2-1, with D uncertain. This CDR3 is 12 amino acids long. V was clipped by 4 bases and J by 7 bases, with 8 bases between them. The V gene's germline CDR1 is SNHLY and CDR2 FYNNEI. The CDR3 DNA is TGTGCCAGCAGTGGGGCGAGGAATGAGCAGTTCTTC. It translates to CASSGARNEQFF.

This clonotype was picked up many times. The chain joins TRBV7-2 to TRBJ2-1; no clear D. The CDR3 runs to 13 residues. The V and J ends lost 1 base and 6 bases respectively, with 7 bases between them. Germline loops: CDR1 SGHTA, CDR2 FQGNSA. The CDR3 loop reads CASSLGWSNEQFF. The DNA of the CDR3 is TGTGCCAGCAGCTTAGGCTGGAGCAATGAGCAGTTCTTC.

Ten or more counts support this clonotype. The chain links TRBV7-2 to TRBJ2-2; D not resolved. Germline CDR1 is SGHTA and CDR2 is FQGNSA. Between the trimmed V and J ends, which lost 5 bases and 3 bases, there was a span of 16 bases. CDR3 length equals 16 residues. In DNA, the CDR3 is TGTGCCAGCAGCCCTTACTACCTCACCGACACCGGGGAGCTGTTTTTT. This encodes CASSPYYLTDTGELFF.

The V gene is TRBV7-8, the J gene TRBJ2-4, with no clear D. V lost 6 bases, J lost 7 bases, and 22 bases lay in between. Germline lookup yields CDR1 SGHVS and CDR2 FQNEAQ. The CDR3 extends over 16 amino acids. Here the CDR3 reads CASRANSGPSPNIQYF. The CDR3 DNA follows: TGTGCCAGCAGAGCCAACTCGGGCCCCTCTCCGAACATTCAGTACTTC.

The chain has TRBV27 and TRBJ2-7; tentatively, D is TRBD1 or TRBD2 (6 bases each). Germline values: CDR1 MNHEY, CDR2 SMNVEV (reference sequence). The CDR3 consists of 13 residues. V was trimmed by 6 bases and J by 3 bases, leaving 12 bases between them. Written as DNA, the CDR3 is TGTGCCAGCAGGGTCAGGGGAGGCTACGAGCAGTACTTC. Translated: CASRVRGGYEQYF.

V gene TRBV11-2 combines with J gene TRBJ1-2; D is uncertain. The CDR3 length is 14 residues. Germline CDR1 and CDR2: SGHAT and FQNNGV. Trimming pared 1 base from V and 4 bases from J, leaving 10 bases between. CDR3 loop: CASSLAPDGYGYTF. The CDR3 coding sequence is TGTGCCAGCAGCTTAGCGCCGGACGGCTATGGCTACACCTTC.

The chain couples TRBV19 to TRBJ1-2; the match to TRBD1 covers 7 bases. The J segment lost 4 bases and the V segment lost 6 bases, leaving 8 bases of the junction unmatched. CDR1 and CDR2 from the germline V gene are LNHDA and SQIVND (reference sequence). CDR3 length: 14 residues. CDR3 protein: CASREATGSYGYTF. The CDR3 coding sequence is TGTGCCAGTAGGGAAGCGACAGGGAGCTATGGCTACACCTTC.

The chain combines TRBV29-1 with TRBJ1-5, with D unresolved. CDR1 SQVTM and CDR2 ANQGSEA come from the germline V gene. The CDR3 runs to 13 residues. Trimming shortened V by 4 bases and J by 4 bases, and 11 bases separated the two germline ends. CDR3 amino acids: CSVGAGQNQPQHF. The CDR3 DNA reads TGCAGCGTTGGGGCCGGGCAGAATCAGCCCCAGCATTTT.

This clonotype appeared a few times. This chain links TRBV3-1 with TRBJ2-1; D unclear. CDR3 length: 13 residues. Trimming took off 0 bases at V and 6 bases at J, with 6 bases between the two ends. Germline assignment: CDR1 LGHDT and CDR2 YNNKEL (reference sequence). CDR3 bases: TGTGCCAGCAGCCAAGATCCGGGCAATGAGCAGTTCTTC. Protein sequence: CASSQDPGNEQFF.

There are a few counts of this clonotype. This chain links TRBV5-6 with TRBJ2-3; TRBD2 agrees at 8 bases. V was pared by 0 bases and J by 1 base, with 1 base of the junction left unmatched. The length of the CDR3 is 15 residues. Germline lookup yields CDR1 SGHDT and CDR2 YYEEEE. The CDR3 reads CASSLALAGTDTQYF. Here the CDR3 DNA reads TGTGCCAGCAGCTTGGCACTAGCGGGCACAGATACGCAGTATTTT.

This chain joins TRBV5-1 and TRBJ1-4; D gene ambiguous. V was pared by 1 base and J by 0 bases, with 13 bases between. Germline CDR1 and CDR2: SGHRS and YFSETQ. This CDR3 region has 17 residues. CDR3 bases: TGCGCCAGCAGCTTGTTTGGGCAATTCGCAACTAATGAAAAACTGTTTTTT. Residues: CASSLFGQFATNEKLFF.

This rearrangement joins TRBV3-1 to TRBJ2-1, with D perhaps TRBD1 or TRBD2 (5 bases each). The CDR3 loop spans 15 amino acids. Germline loops: CDR1 LGHDT, CDR2 YNNKEL (reference sequence). V was clipped by 4 bases and J by 6 bases, with 16 bases between them. CDR3: CASSRTRGLTNEQFF. In DNA, the CDR3 is TGTGCCAGCAGCCGTACTAGGGGCCTAACCAATGAGCAGTTCTTC.

The chain links TRBV20-1 to TRBJ2-1; no firm D call. The length of the CDR3 is 13 residues. V was pared by 6 bases and J by 7 bases, with 16 bases between. The germline V gene has CDR1 DFQATT and CDR2 SNEGSKA (reference sequence). The CDR3 sequence: CSALGPTGNEQFF. CDR3 nucleotide sequence: TGCAGTGCCCTCGGCCCGACTGGGAATGAGCAGTTCTTC.

The table lists this clonotype with many counts. This rearrangement joins TRBV7-3 to TRBJ2-2; D is unclear. Between the trimmed V and J ends, which lost 2 bases and 4 bases, there was a span of 8 bases. The CDR3 spans 14 residues. Germline V gene sequence: CDR1 SGHTA, CDR2 FQGTGA. CDR3 sequence reads: CASSLDMVTGELFF. The CDR3 nucleotides read TGTGCCAGCAGCTTAGATATGGTCACCGGGGAGCTGTTTTTT.

J is TRBJ2-1 and V is TRBV6-6; 7 bases are a match to TRBD2. TRBJ2-7 explains the end of the DNA better; the J call may be wrong. Looked up from germline, CDR1 is MNHNY and CDR2 is SVGAGI (reference sequence). This CDR3 has 14 residues. CDR3 sequence: CASRKPSGNNEQYF. The CDR3 DNA follows: TGTGCCAGCAGAAAACCTAGCGGTAACAATGAGCAGTACTTC.

V and J are TRBV4-1 and TRBJ2-7; 7 nucleotides align to TRBD2. V trimming: 0 bases; J trimming: 4 bases; junction bases outside the gene matches: 6. Germline assignment: CDR1 MGHRA and CDR2 YSYEKL. CDR3 size: 15 residues. The CDR3 DNA reads as TGCGCCAGCAGCCAAGAATCACTAGCGTTTTACGAGCAGTACTTC. Its translation is CASSQESLAFYEQYF.

This clonotype was detected once. The V gene is TRBV10-3, the J gene TRBJ1-1; D is uncertain. The CDR3 totals 13 residues. The V gene lost 4 bases and the J gene lost 7 bases, with 13 bases spanning the gap. Germline lookup yields CDR1 ENHRY and CDR2 SYGVKD. The chain's CDR3 is CAISGELRDEAFF. In DNA, the CDR3 is TGTGCCATCAGTGGAGAGCTTAGGGATGAAGCTTTCTTT.

As DNA, the CDR3 is TGCAGCGCGACCGGATCCAGGGGAGTCTCCTACAATGAGCAGTTCTTC. Translating gives CSATGSRGVSYNEQFF. The V gene is TRBV29-1, the J gene TRBJ2-1; D might be TRBD1 (6 bases). There are 16 residues in the CDR3. Germline V gene lookup returns CDR1 SQVTM and CDR2 ANQGSEA. Trimming shortened V by 7 bases and J by 0 bases, and 19 bases separated the two germline ends.

Ten or more counts support this clonotype. The chain combines TRBV7-2 with TRBJ2-3; possible D gene TRBD2, 7 bases. The CDR3 runs to 15 residues. CDR1 and CDR2 from the germline V gene are SGHTA and FQGNSA. The V and J ends lost 7 bases and 2 bases respectively, with 16 bases between them. CDR3 DNA: TGTGCCAGCATACGTGGGGGGGCAGTCACAGATACGCAGTATTTT. Translation: CASIRGGAVTDTQYF.

The chain has TRBV18 and TRBJ2-7; no firm D call. The CDR3 has 14 amino acids. V shed 3 bases and J shed 0 bases, with 9 bases lying between them. Germline CDR1 and CDR2: KGHSH and LQKENI. The CDR3 DNA sequence: TGTGCCAGCTCACCTGATGGAGTCTCCTACGAGCAGTACTTC. Encoded protein: CASSPDGVSYEQYF.

This clonotype was seen ten or more times. The chain recombines TRBV12-3 or TRBV12-4 with TRBJ1-2; the D gene is possibly TRBD1 (5 bases). There are 13 residues in the CDR3. Trimming stripped 6 bases from V and 2 bases from J, with 10 bases between. As DNA, the CDR3 is TGTGCCAGCAGCTTGGGACGGAACTATGGCTACACCTTC. It specifies CASSLGRNYGYTF.